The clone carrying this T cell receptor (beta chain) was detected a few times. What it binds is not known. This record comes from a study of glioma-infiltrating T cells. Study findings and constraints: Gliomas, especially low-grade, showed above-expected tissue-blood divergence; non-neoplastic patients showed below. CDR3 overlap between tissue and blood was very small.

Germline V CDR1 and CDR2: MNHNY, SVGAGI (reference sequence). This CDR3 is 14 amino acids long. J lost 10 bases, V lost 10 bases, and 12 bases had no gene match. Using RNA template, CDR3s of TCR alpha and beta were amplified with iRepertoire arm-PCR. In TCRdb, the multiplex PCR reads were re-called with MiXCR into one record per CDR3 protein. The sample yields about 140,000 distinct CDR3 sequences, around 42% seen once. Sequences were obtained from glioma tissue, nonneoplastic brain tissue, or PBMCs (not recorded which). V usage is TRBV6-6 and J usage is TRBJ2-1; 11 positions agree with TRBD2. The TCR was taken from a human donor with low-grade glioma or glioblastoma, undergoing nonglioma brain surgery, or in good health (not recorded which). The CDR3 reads CAIRDSGRAGEQFF. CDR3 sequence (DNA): TGTGCCATCAGGGATAGCGGGAGGGCCGGGGAGCAGTTCTTC.